A single sample gave rise to the 23 T cell receptor beta chains below, sequenced in a study of shared clonotypes between healthy human individuals. TCRdb's table, derived via immunoSEQ multiplex PCR, lists solely in-frame clones and lacks some. There are some 2,000,000 clones in the sample; roughly 96% occur only once, and more than 0.1% lies in the top ten. The specimen was naive CD4+ T cells sorted from blood. Subset noted: CD45RA+ positively selected. Receptors were obtained from a man aged 18 to 30 in good health.

This chain links TRBV7-3 with TRBJ2-7; 7 nucleotides line up with TRBD2. The germline CDR1 and CDR2 sequences are SGHTA and FQGTGA. The CDR3 covers 14 residues. Trimming took 2 bases from V and 4 from J; bases not matched to a gene: 5. CDR3 coding DNA: TGTGCCAGCAGCTTATCCCCTAGCGGATACGAGCAGTACTTC. Translation gives CASSLSPSGYEQYF.

The chain joins TRBV7-8 to TRBJ1-2; D remains unclear. CDR3 length: 16 residues. With 1 base removed from V and 0 bases from J, the gap between germline ends came to 12 bases. Per the germline V gene, CDR1 is SGHVS and CDR2 is FQNEAQ. The CDR3 coding sequence is TGTGCCAGCAGCTTAGAATGGGTCAGGACTAACTATGGCTACACCTTC. This gives the protein CASSLEWVRTNYGYTF.

The genes are TRBV27 and TRBJ2-2, with a weak D call TRBD1 (6 bases). Per the germline V gene, CDR1 is MNHEY and CDR2 is SMNVEV (reference sequence). The CDR3 has 15 amino acids. Trimming removed 4 bases from V and 3 bases from J, with 12 bases in between. The CDR3 nucleotides are TGTGCCAGCAGTTCTCGACAGGTAGACACCGGGGAGCTGTTTTTT. Its translation is CASSSRQVDTGELFF.

The chain links TRBV7-8 to TRBJ2-7, with 8 positions matching TRBD1. The CDR3 covers 13 residues. With V trimmed by 5 bases and J by 9 bases, 9 bases remained unmatched. Germline V gene lookup returns CDR1 SGHVS and CDR2 FQNEAQ. CDR3 nucleotide sequence: TGTGCCAGCAGCCAGGACAGGGACCTGGGGCAGTACTTC. It encodes CASSQDRDLGQYF.

The rearrangement links TRBV7-2 to TRBJ1-5, with 8 bases lining up with TRBD1. CDR3 length equals 15 residues. Trimming at V came to 5 bases and at J to 7 bases, leaving 10 bases not matched to a gene. Germline CDR1 is SGHTA and CDR2 is FQGNSA. The CDR3 DNA reads as TGTGCCAGCAGCCGCGGACAGGGCGGGGGGCAGCCCCAGCATTTT. It is translated as CASSRGQGGGQPQHF.

This chain joins TRBV5-1 and TRBJ1-4; no definite D call. This CDR3 region has 14 residues. The germline V and J ends were trimmed by 5 bases and 0 bases, with 8 bases remaining between them. The germline gives CDR1 SGHRS, CDR2 YFSETQ. CDR3 amino acids: CASRPSATNEKLFF. Written as DNA, the CDR3 is TGCGCCAGCAGGCCGTCAGCAACTAATGAAAAACTGTTTTTT.

The chain couples TRBV11-2 to TRBJ2-7, with 13 nucleotides matching TRBD2. Germline V CDR1 and CDR2: SGHAT, FQNNGV. The V segment lost 5 bases and the J segment 7 bases; nucleotides outside the gene matches: 8. CDR3 size: 15 residues. CDR3 in DNA: TGTGCCAGCAGCCCGCAACTAGCGGGAGGGCTTGAGCAGTACTTC. Its protein product is CASSPQLAGGLEQYF.

This chain uses TRBV10-3 with TRBJ1-5; 11 positions agree with TRBD1. V trimming: 2 bases; J trimming: 9 bases; junction bases outside the gene matches: 9. The CDR3 covers 16 residues. CDR1 is ENHRY, CDR2 SYGVKD, per germline. The chain's CDR3 is CAISEIPGQGVWPQHF. CDR3 DNA sequence: TGTGCCATCAGTGAGATTCCGGGACAGGGGGTATGGCCCCAGCATTTT.

The rearrangement links TRBV9 to TRBJ2-3, with TRBD2 matching over 7 bases. The CDR3 covers 15 residues. V was clipped by 4 bases and J by 2 bases; unmatched bases: 7. Germline V gene sequence: CDR1 SGDLS, CDR2 YYNGEE. DNA of the CDR3: TGTGCCAGCAGCCCTTGGGAGGGGATCACAGATACGCAGTATTTT. This gives the protein CASSPWEGITDTQYF.

This clone has just one count. Other DNA variants within this sample encode the same CDR3. DNA for the CDR3: TGTGCCTGGTCCAGGGTAGCTAACTATGGCTACACCTTC. This codes for CAWSRVANYGYTF. V and J are TRBV30 and TRBJ1-2; a possible D gene is TRBD1 (5 bases). Germline CDR1 and CDR2: GTSNPN and SVGIG (reference sequence). Trimming cost V 5 bases and J 0 bases, with 10 bases left between them. The CDR3 is 13 amino acids.

This chain joins TRBV6-5 and TRBJ1-4; D gene uncertain. Germline CDR1 MNHEY, CDR2 SVGAGI. Trimming removed 6 bases from V and 8 bases from J, with 13 bases in between. The CDR3 has 13 amino acids. In nucleotides, the CDR3 is TGTGCCAGCAGAGCAGGTGTAGGGGAAAAACTGTTTTTT. Protein: CASRAGVGEKLFF.

The chain is built from TRBV4-2 and TRBJ2-3; 10 positions agree with TRBD2. J was trimmed by 4 bases and V by 1 base; bases with no gene match: 2. This CDR3 is 15 amino acids long. Germline V gene sequence: CDR1 LGHNA, CDR2 YNFKEQ. Here the CDR3 reads CASSQGTSGPDTQYF. CDR3 nucleotides: TGTGCCAGCAGCCAAGGGACTAGCGGTCCAGATACGCAGTATTTT.

Concerning this clone: Other DNA sequences within the sample encode an identical CDR3. The chain carries TRBV5-1 and TRBJ2-7; D is perhaps TRBD2 (6 bases). V lost 3 bases and J lost 1, with 8 bases in between. CDR3 length: 13 residues. The V gene's germline CDR1 is SGHRS and CDR2 YFSETQ. The CDR3 protein is CASSWDSSYEQYF. The CDR3 bases are TGCGCCAGCAGCTGGGACTCTTCCTACGAGCAGTACTTC.

The rearrangement joins TRBV7-2 to TRBJ2-7; 7 bases fit TRBD1. The J segment lost 2 bases and the V segment lost 4 bases, leaving 14 bases of the junction unmatched. The V gene's germline CDR1 is SGHTA and CDR2 FQGNSA. The CDR3 runs 17 residues. In DNA form, the CDR3 reads TGTGCCAGCAGCTCGTTATTTAGACAGGGAACGACCTACGAGCAGTACTTC. This encodes CASSSLFRQGTTYEQYF.

The chain recombines TRBV2 with TRBJ2-2; TRBD2 is a possible D gene (5 bases). Germline lookup yields CDR1 SNHLY and CDR2 FYNNEI. V was trimmed by 3 bases and J by 1 base, leaving 9 bases between them. The CDR3 is 15 amino acids. The chain's CDR3 is CASSEREKNTGELFF. The CDR3 DNA reads as TGTGCCAGCAGTGAGAGGGAAAAGAACACCGGGGAGCTGTTTTTT.

This chain connects TRBV19 to TRBJ2-3; a weak D match, TRBD2 (7 bases). This CDR3 is built from 14 residues. In germline, CDR1 is LNHDA, CDR2 SQIVND (reference sequence). V lost 7 bases, J lost 4 bases, and 15 bases lay in between. The CDR3 here is CASNPGGRADTQYF. The CDR3 region has the DNA TGTGCCAGTAACCCGGGGGGCCGAGCAGATACGCAGTATTTT.

This chain links TRBV5-6 with TRBJ2-1, with unresolved D. This CDR3 has 12 amino acids. The V and J ends lost 3 bases and 3 bases respectively, with 4 bases between them. Germline loops: CDR1 SGHDT, CDR2 YYEEEE. The CDR3 sequence is CASSSLYNEQFF. DNA of the CDR3: TGTGCCAGCAGCTCCCTCTACAATGAGCAGTTCTTC.

This chain connects TRBV30 to TRBJ2-2; D is uncertain. Germline V gene lookup returns CDR1 GTSNPN and CDR2 SVGIG (reference sequence). Between the trimmed V and J ends, which lost 5 bases and 7 bases, there was a span of 11 bases. This CDR3 is built from 12 residues. CDR3 amino acids: CAWGDKGGELFF. The CDR3 region has the DNA TGTGCCTGGGGAGATAAAGGCGGGGAGCTGTTTTTT. The full variable domain, in which reference TRBV30 and TRBJ2-2 provide the parts outside the CDR3, is SQTIHQWPATLVQPVGSPLSLECTVEGTSNPNLYWYRQAAGRGLQLLFYSVGIGQISSEVPQNLSASRPQDRQFILSSKKLLLSDSGFYLCAWGDKGGELFFGEGSRLTVL.

The V and J genes are TRBV11-3 and TRBJ2-2; D is possibly TRBD1 (5 bases). Germline V gives CDR1 SGHNT, CDR2 YENEEA. The CDR3 loop spans 14 amino acids. V lost 7 bases to trimming and J lost 0 bases, with 9 bases between them. Here the CDR3 reads CASTGNSNTGELFF. The CDR3 nucleotides read TGTGCCAGCACAGGGAATTCGAACACCGGGGAGCTGTTTTTT.

The chain combines TRBV27 with TRBJ1-5, with D uncertain. This CDR3 is built from 11 residues. V was trimmed by 2 bases and J by 8 bases, leaving 4 bases between them. The germline V gene has CDR1 MNHEY and CDR2 SMNVEV (reference sequence). The CDR3 is CASSLGEPQHF. The CDR3 DNA sequence: TGTGCCAGCAGTTTAGGGGAGCCCCAGCATTTT.

The chain links TRBV7-8 to TRBJ1-2; D call uncertain. The CDR3 has 13 residues. Trimming took 7 bases from V and 7 from J, leaving 16 bases between them. The germline V gene has CDR1 SGHVS and CDR2 FQNEAQ. The DNA of the CDR3 is TGTGCCAGCACTAGAGCTGGCTCGGCTGGCTACACCTTC. Residues: CASTRAGSAGYTF.

The chain combines TRBV10-3 with TRBJ1-2, with D possibly being TRBD1 (6 bases). Trimming shortened V by 6 bases and J by 6 bases, and 11 bases separated the two germline ends. Germline V gene sequence: CDR1 ENHRY, CDR2 SYGVKD. This CDR3 has 12 amino acids. The CDR3 DNA sequence: TGTGCCATCAGCCGGGACATAGATGGCTACACCTTC. This gives the protein CAISRDIDGYTF.

V usage is TRBV2 and J usage is TRBJ2-1; 9 bases are a match to TRBD2. V shed 1 base and J 8 bases; nucleotides not matched to a gene: 6. The CDR3 extends over 15 amino acids. The germline CDR1 and CDR2 sequences are SNHLY and FYNNEI. This chain's CDR3 is CASSEELAGDHEQFF. Here the CDR3 DNA reads TGTGCCAGCAGTGAAGAGTTAGCGGGAGATCATGAGCAGTTCTTC.